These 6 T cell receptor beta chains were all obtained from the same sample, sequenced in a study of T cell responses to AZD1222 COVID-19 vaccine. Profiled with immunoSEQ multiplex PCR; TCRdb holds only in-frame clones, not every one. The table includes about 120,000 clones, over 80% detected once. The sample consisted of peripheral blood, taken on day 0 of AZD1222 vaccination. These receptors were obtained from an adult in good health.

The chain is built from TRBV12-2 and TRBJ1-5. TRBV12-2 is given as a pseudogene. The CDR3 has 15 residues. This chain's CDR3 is CASRFYGAENQPQHF. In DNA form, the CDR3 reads TGTGCAAGTCGCTTCTACGGGGCGGAAAATCAGCCCCAGCATTTT.

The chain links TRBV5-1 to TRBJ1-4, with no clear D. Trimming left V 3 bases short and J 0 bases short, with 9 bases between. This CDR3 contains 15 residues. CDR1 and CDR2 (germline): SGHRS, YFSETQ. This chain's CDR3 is CASSSGLTTNEKLFF. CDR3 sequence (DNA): TGCGCCAGCAGCTCCGGACTGACAACTAATGAAAAACTGTTTTTT.

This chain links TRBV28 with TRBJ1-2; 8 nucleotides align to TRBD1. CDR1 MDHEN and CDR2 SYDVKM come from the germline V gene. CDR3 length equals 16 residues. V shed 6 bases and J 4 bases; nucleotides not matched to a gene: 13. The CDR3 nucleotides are TGTGCCAGCAGGCCCCAACGGCAGGGGGCCAGCTATGGCTACACCTTC. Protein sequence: CASRPQRQGASYGYTF.

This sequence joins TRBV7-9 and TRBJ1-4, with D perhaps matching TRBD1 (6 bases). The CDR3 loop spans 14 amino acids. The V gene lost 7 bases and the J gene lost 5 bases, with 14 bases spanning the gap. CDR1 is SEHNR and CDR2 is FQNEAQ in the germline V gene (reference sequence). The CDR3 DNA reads TGTGCCAGCACCGCGAACACAGGGAATGAAAAACTGTTTTTT. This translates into CASTANTGNEKLFF.

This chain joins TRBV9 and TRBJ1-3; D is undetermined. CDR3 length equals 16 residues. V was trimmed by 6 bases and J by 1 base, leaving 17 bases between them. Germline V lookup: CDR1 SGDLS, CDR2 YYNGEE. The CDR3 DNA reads TGTGCCAGCACCGCAAACCCCATGAAGTCTGGAAACACCATATATTTT. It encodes CASTANPMKSGNTIYF. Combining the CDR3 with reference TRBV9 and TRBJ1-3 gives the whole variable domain DSGVTQTPKHLITATGQRVTLRCSPRSGDLSVYWYQQSLDQGLQFLIQYYNGEERAKGNILERFSAQQFPDLHSELNLSSLELGDSALYFCASTANPMKSGNTIYFGEGSWLTVV.

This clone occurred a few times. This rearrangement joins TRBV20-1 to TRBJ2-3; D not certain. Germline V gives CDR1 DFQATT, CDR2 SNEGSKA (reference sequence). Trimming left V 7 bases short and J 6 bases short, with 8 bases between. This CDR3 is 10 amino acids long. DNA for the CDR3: TGCAGTGTGGGATCCGATACGCAGTATTTT. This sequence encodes CSVGSDTQYF.